These 16 T cell receptor beta chains came from one sample sequenced in a study of cytomegalovirus exposure and HLA in healthy donors. Primers: 60 Vbeta forward and 13 Jbeta reverse. The assay was immunoSEQ multiplex PCR, and TCRdb's table has in-frame clones only and misses some. The table includes about 120,000 clones, about 80% detected once. The sequenced sample consisted of PBMCs. All receptors derive from a female donor in good health and CMV-seropositive.

V and J are TRBV5-1 and TRBJ1-1; 11 nucleotides line up with TRBD1. Germline loops: CDR1 SGHRS, CDR2 YFSETQ. J was trimmed by 8 bases and V by 4 bases; bases with no gene match: 4. This CDR3 spans 13 amino acids. For the CDR3, the DNA is TGCGCCAGCAGCATTCGGGACAGGGGGGAAGCTTTCTTT. Protein sequence: CASSIRDRGEAFF.

This clone was seen just once. V gene TRBV30 combines with J gene TRBJ1-1; no clear D. V was clipped by 8 bases and J by 0 bases, with 13 bases between them. This CDR3 spans 13 amino acids. Germline assignment: CDR1 GTSNPN and CDR2 SVGIG (reference sequence). CDR3 loop: CATSRGMNTEAFF. In DNA form, the CDR3 reads TGTGCCACGTCGCGGGGAATGAACACTGAAGCTTTCTTT.

The rearrangement links TRBV5-5 to TRBJ2-7, with a tentative D call TRBD1 (6 bases). This CDR3 has 15 residues. Germline CDR1 SGHKS, CDR2 YYEKEE (reference sequence). V was shortened by 5 bases and J by 5 bases, with 20 bases between the two germline ends. CDR3 region: CASSHTGLKVDEQYF. The CDR3 DNA reads as TGTGCCAGCAGTCACACAGGGTTAAAGGTGGACGAGCAGTACTTC.

V and J are TRBV11-2 and TRBJ2-7; D not resolved. V lost 1 base and J 2 bases, leaving 12 bases between the germline ends. The CDR3 has 15 amino acids. Germline V gene sequence: CDR1 SGHAT, CDR2 FQNNGV. CDR3 residues: CASSLGAGAAYEQYF. In DNA, the CDR3 is TGTGCCAGCAGCTTAGGGGCAGGCGCTGCCTACGAGCAGTACTTC.

This chain connects TRBV5-1 to TRBJ2-1; TRBD1 matches 8 bases. V dropped 4 bases and J dropped 4; count of bases not matched to a gene: 7. The CDR3 runs to 15 residues. Germline assignment: CDR1 SGHRS and CDR2 YFSETQ. CDR3 sequence reads: CASSPDRVPYNEQFF. The CDR3, as DNA: TGCGCCAGCAGCCCGGACAGGGTCCCGTACAATGAGCAGTTCTTC.

The chain joins TRBV5-1 to TRBJ2-7, with unresolved D. Germline lookup yields CDR1 SGHRS and CDR2 YFSETQ. CDR3 size: 12 residues. With 5 bases removed from V and 3 bases from J, the gap between germline ends came to 9 bases. The CDR3 here is CASSNQFYEQYF. The CDR3 DNA reads as TGCGCCAGCAGTAATCAGTTCTACGAGCAGTACTTC. Full variable domain (rest looked up from reference TRBV5-1 and TRBJ2-7): KAGVTQTPRYLIKTRGQQVTLSCSPISGHRSVSWYQQTPGQGLQFLFEYFSETQRNKGNFPGRFSGRQFSNSRSEMNVSTLELGDSALYLCASSNQFYEQYFGPGTRLTVT.

This clone was recorded many times. This chain connects TRBV6-6 to TRBJ2-7, with D possibly being TRBD1 (6 bases). Looked up from germline, CDR1 is MNHNY and CDR2 is SVGAGI (reference sequence). The length of the CDR3 is 14 residues. Trimming removed 7 bases at V and 3 bases at J, with 16 bases between. The chain's CDR3 is CASTARGQGYEQYF. The CDR3 DNA follows: TGTGCCAGCACCGCCAGGGGACAAGGCTACGAGCAGTACTTC.

The chain recombines TRBV4-1 with TRBJ2-5; maybe TRBD2 (6 bases). The CDR3 contains 15 residues. V dropped 1 base and J dropped 3 bases, with 12 bases sitting between them. Germline V gives CDR1 MGHRA, CDR2 YSYEKL. The CDR3 is CASSQVLGGKETQYF. The CDR3 nucleotides are TGCGCCAGCAGCCAAGTCCTCGGAGGGAAAGAGACCCAGTACTTC.

The chain links TRBV10-3 to TRBJ1-2; D might be TRBD1 (6 bases). CDR3 length: 16 residues. Trimming shortened V by 3 bases and J by 0 bases, and 14 bases separated the two germline ends. Germline CDR1 reads ENHRY; CDR2 reads SYGVKD. The CDR3 protein is CAISEHVGQSNYGYTF. Here the CDR3 DNA reads TGTGCCATCAGTGAACATGTAGGACAGTCTAACTATGGCTACACCTTC.

This sequence joins TRBV19 and TRBJ1-1; a possible D gene is TRBD1 (5 bases). CDR1 is LNHDA, CDR2 SQIVND, per germline (reference sequence). The V and J ends lost 3 bases and 1 base respectively, with 6 bases between them. The CDR3 length is 13 residues. The CDR3 region is CASSIDRNTEAFF. Here the CDR3 DNA reads TGTGCCAGTAGTATTGACAGGAACACTGAAGCTTTCTTT. Full variable domain (missing parts from reference TRBV19 and TRBJ1-1): DGGITQSPKYLFRKEGQNVTLSCEQNLNHDAMYWYRQDPGQGLRLIYYSQIVNDFQKGDIAEGYSVSREKKESFPLTVTSAQKNPTAFYLCASSIDRNTEAFFGQGTRLTVV.

The chain links TRBV27 to TRBJ1-5; tentatively, D is TRBD1 (6 bases). V lost 6 bases and J lost 4, with 10 bases in between. The length of the CDR3 is 13 residues. Germline V CDR1 and CDR2: MNHEY, SMNVEV (reference sequence). The CDR3 bases are TGTGCCAGCAGCTGGACAGAGAATCAGCCCCAGCATTTT. It yields the protein CASSWTENQPQHF.

CDR3 DNA: TGTGCCAGCAGCTTAGGAAGTTCGGGACAGGGAAGCACCGGGGAGCTGTTTTTT. Protein product: CASSLGSSGQGSTGELFF. This chain connects TRBV5-4 to TRBJ2-2; 9 bases align to TRBD1. Germline CDR1 reads SGHNT; CDR2 reads YYREEE (reference sequence). After removal of 2 bases from V and 4 bases from J, the junction contained 12 bases not matched to a gene. The CDR3 is 18 amino acids.

The chain joins TRBV9 to TRBJ2-3, with TRBD1 identical over 8 bases. The CDR3 runs to 15 residues. Trimming removed 4 bases from V and 4 bases from J; junction bases left unmatched: 8. CDR1 and CDR2 from the germline V gene are SGDLS and YYNGEE. In DNA, the CDR3 is TGTGCCAGCAGCACTGACAGGGGATGGGCAGATACGCAGTATTTT. Its translation: CASSTDRGWADTQYF.

This sequence joins TRBV2 and TRBJ1-1, with 10 nucleotides matching TRBD1. The CDR3 is 15 residues long. V lost 1 base, J lost 4 bases, and 3 bases stayed unmatched. Germline V gene sequence: CDR1 SNHLY, CDR2 FYNNEI. The CDR3 bases are TGTGCCAGCAGTGAAGGTCGGGACAGGGGCACTGAAGCTTTCTTT. Its translation is CASSEGRDRGTEAFF.

This chain connects TRBV2 to TRBJ2-2; tentatively, D is TRBD1 (5 bases). The CDR3 spans 15 residues. Germline V gene data show CDR1 as SNHLY and CDR2 as FYNNEI. Deletions cut 4 bases from V and 5 bases from J, with 14 bases between. CDR3 sequence reads: CASSGNPGATGELFF. In DNA form, the CDR3 reads TGTGCCAGCAGTGGAAATCCTGGGGCTACCGGGGAGCTGTTTTTT. Full variable domain (remainder filled in from reference TRBV2 and TRBJ2-2): EPEVTQTPSHQVTQMGQEVILRCVPISNHLYFYWYRQILGQKVEFLVSFYNNEISEKSEIFDDQFSVERPDGSNFTLKIRSTKLEDSAMYFCASSGNPGATGELFFGEGSRLTVL.

This clone was seen once. The chain carries TRBV6-1 and TRBJ2-1; 11 bases line up with TRBD1. In germline, CDR1 is MNHNS, CDR2 SASEGT. After removal of 8 bases from V and 7 bases from J, the junction contained 10 bases not matched to a gene. CDR3 size: 15 residues. CDR3 amino acids: CASEIGQGALNEQFF. The CDR3 DNA reads TGTGCCAGCGAGATAGGACAGGGGGCTTTAAATGAGCAGTTCTTC.